The source of this T cell receptor beta chain is a study of T cells in Graves' hyperthyroidism and ophthalmopathy. This clonotype was counted many times. Amplification targeted TCR beta CDR3 regions from RNA transcripts. HTBI primers were the set used in a first-round RT-PCR of the TCR CDR3. A single record per CDR3 protein comes from TCRdb applying MiXCR to the multiplex PCR reads. The sample includes about 640,000 distinct CDR3 sequences, more than 14% of them seen just once. This receptor was taken from a woman aged 50 to 60 with Graves' ophthalmopathy. The sequenced sample was blood.

CDR3 residues: CASSLDPQRGNFYNEQFF. DNA for the CDR3: TGTGCCAGCAGCCTCGACCCCCAGAGGGGGAATTTCTACAATGAGCAGTTCTTC. The V call is TRBV7-9, the J call TRBJ2-1, with D possibly TRBD1 on 6 matching bases. The germline V and J ends were trimmed by 5 bases and 3 bases, with 23 bases remaining between them. Germline V gene data show CDR1 as SEHNR and CDR2 as FQNEAQ (reference sequence). This CDR3 spans 18 amino acids.